This T cell receptor (beta chain) was profiled in a study of T cell changes during pregnancy in multiple sclerosis. CDR1 and CDR2 (germline): SEHNR, FQNEAQ (reference sequence). Deletions cut 5 bases from V and 2 bases from J, with 16 bases between. The CDR3 length is 15 residues. Generated by immunoSEQ multiplex PCR, the TCRdb table keeps only in-frame clones and is missing some. The table has tens of thousands of clones, 80% to 95% seen once. Sequenced here: peripheral blood, sampled in the second trimester of pregnancy. This chain uses TRBV7-9 with TRBJ2-7, with D possibly being TRBD1 (5 bases). This clonotype was sampled from a female donor with multiple sclerosis, enrolled in a pregnancy study. CDR3 in amino acids: CASSTVADRAYEQYF. CDR3 DNA sequence: TGTGCCAGCAGCACGGTAGCCGACAGAGCCTACGAGCAGTACTTC.